This T cell receptor beta chain was recovered during a study of shared clonotypes between healthy human individuals. The data were produced by immunoSEQ multiplex PCR, yet TCRdb's version contains in-frame clones alone and is incomplete. The data hold around 1.4 million clones, with approximately 98.5% observed a single time. V dropped 5 bases and J dropped 9; count of bases not matched to a gene: 14. Germline V gene sequence: CDR1 MDHEN, CDR2 SYDVKM. The CDR3 contains 16 residues. The V and J genes are TRBV28 and TRBJ2-1; 9 bases line up with TRBD2. This clonotype was obtained from a man aged 25-45 years in good health. The sequencing input was naive CD4+ T cells sorted from blood. The subset is: CD45RA+ positively selected. In nucleotides, the CDR3 is TGTGCCAGCAGTAGCCCCAGGCGGGAGGGCCACGGTGAGCAGTTCTTC. Its protein is CASSSPRREGHGEQFF.